Below, 20 T cell receptor beta chains from the same sample are listed, as sequenced in a study of shared clonotypes between healthy human individuals. Measured with immunoSEQ multiplex PCR; TCRdb has only the in-frame clones, and not every one. The profile shows approximately 2.1 million clones, 80% to 95% of them singletons. Input material: naive CD4+ T cells from PBMCs. Subset meaning: CD45RA+ positively selected. These receptors were taken from a man between 18 and 35 years old in good health. Some clones in this sample may be carry-over from other donors' samples.

The J gene is TRBJ2-2, the V gene TRBV5-1, with D possibly matching TRBD2 (6 bases). CDR1 and CDR2 from the germline V gene are SGHRS and YFSETQ. The CDR3 has 16 residues. Trimming stripped 4 bases from V and 4 bases from J, with 17 bases between. The CDR3 loop is CASSPSPGEVTGELFF. The DNA of the CDR3 is TGCGCCAGCAGCCCCTCCCCCGGGGAGGTCACCGGGGAGCTGTTTTTT.

The chain combines TRBV7-9 with TRBJ2-3, with a tentative D call TRBD1 (5 bases). The V end lost 7 bases, the J end lost 0 bases, and 14 bases lay between the germline ends. This CDR3 is built from 15 residues. CDR1 is SEHNR, CDR2 FQNEAQ, per germline (reference sequence). CDR3 DNA sequence: TGTGCCAGCAAAGCTTCGAGACAGAGCACAGATACGCAGTATTTT. Residues: CASKASRQSTDTQYF.

In regard to this clone: This specimen includes other DNA sequences encoding the same CDR3. The chain employs TRBV15 and TRBJ2-2, with 10 bases matching TRBD1. CDR1 is LNHNV and CDR2 is YYDKDF in the germline V gene (reference sequence). With V trimmed by 5 bases and J by 4 bases, 7 bases remained unmatched. The CDR3 consists of 16 residues. The CDR3 region is CATSRDRGRGTGELFF. The CDR3 nucleotides are TGTGCCACCAGCCGCGACAGGGGGCGGGGCACCGGGGAGCTGTTTTTT.

The chain combines TRBV9 with TRBJ2-5; no firm D call. The germline V gene has CDR1 SGDLS and CDR2 YYNGEE. The ends were cut back, 0 bases at V and 5 bases at J, with 14 bases in the middle. The CDR3 length is 15 residues. The CDR3 nucleotides are TGTGCCAGCAGCGTAGACCTGGCCCCCGGCGAGACCCAGTACTTC. This gives the protein CASSVDLAPGETQYF.

The rearrangement links TRBV19 to TRBJ2-1; 10 nucleotides agree with TRBD2. CDR1 is LNHDA and CDR2 is SQIVND in the germline V gene (reference sequence). This CDR3 has 13 amino acids. Trimming removed 8 bases from V and 8 bases from J; junction bases left unmatched: 6. In DNA form, the CDR3 reads TGTGCCAGTTCTTCTAGCGGGAGCTATGAGCAGTTCTTC. It is translated as CASSSSGSYEQFF.

The chain has TRBV28 and TRBJ1-5; TRBD1 matches at 9 bases. This CDR3 has 16 residues. The germline gives CDR1 MDHEN, CDR2 SYDVKM. V gave up 2 bases and J gave up 1 base; unmatched junction bases: 3. The DNA of the CDR3 is TGTGCCAGCAGTTTAGACAGGGGGGTGAGCAATCAGCCCCAGCATTTT. Encoded protein: CASSLDRGVSNQPQHF.

The CDR3 DNA sequence: TGTGCCAGTGCCAGGGCGGGGTGGGGATACGAGCAGTACTTC. This gives the protein CASARAGWGYEQYF. J is TRBJ2-7 and V is TRBV6-5, with D possibly being TRBD2 (6 bases). The V end was cut by 9 bases, the J end by 4 bases, with 19 bases between. Germline V gives CDR1 MNHEY, CDR2 SVGAGI. CDR3 length: 14 amino acids.

J is TRBJ2-7 and V is TRBV30; 9 bases map to TRBD1. Germline assignment: CDR1 GTSNPN and CDR2 SVGIG (reference sequence). The CDR3 sequence is 15 residues long. The V segment lost 3 bases and the J segment 1 base; nucleotides outside the gene matches: 7. The CDR3 sequence is CAWRAGTGRSYEQYF. The CDR3, as DNA: TGTGCCTGGAGGGCCGGGACAGGGAGGTCCTACGAGCAGTACTTC. Looking up the rest from reference TRBV30 and TRBJ2-7 gives the full variable domain: SQTIHQWPATLVQPVGSPLSLECTVEGTSNPNLYWYRQAAGRGLQLLFYSVGIGQISSEVPQNLSASRPQDRQFILSSKKLLLSDSGFYLCAWRAGTGRSYEQYFGPGTRLTVT.

As to this clone: The sample contains more than one DNA sequence encoding this CDR3. The genes are TRBV5-1 and TRBJ2-7; D may be TRBD1 (6 bases). Germline CDR1 SGHRS, CDR2 YFSETQ. The CDR3 is 14 residues long. The V and J ends lost 4 bases and 2 bases respectively, with 13 bases between them. CDR3 in amino acids: CASSPRGPPYEQYF. As DNA, the CDR3 is TGCGCCAGCAGCCCCAGGGGTCCCCCCTACGAGCAGTACTTC.

The chain employs TRBV28 and TRBJ2-2; TRBD2 might be the D (5 bases). The CDR3 is made up of 18 amino acids. Germline V gives CDR1 MDHEN, CDR2 SYDVKM. Trimming removed 2 bases from V and 6 bases from J, with 22 bases in between. The CDR3 nucleotides are TGTGCCAGCAGTTTAAGGGTTAGAACCGGGATAGGTCCCGGGGAGCTGTTTTTT. Protein: CASSLRVRTGIGPGELFF.

The chain combines TRBV30 with TRBJ1-1; D remains ambiguous. Between the trimmed V and J ends, which lost 3 bases and 8 bases, there was a span of 13 bases. In germline, CDR1 is GTSNPN, CDR2 SVGIG (reference sequence). This CDR3 is built from 12 residues. In nucleotides, the CDR3 is TGTGCCTGGAGGGACCGGGGTGGAGAAGCTTTCTTT. It codes for CAWRDRGGEAFF.

The chain combines TRBV9 with TRBJ2-1; 12 nucleotides agree with TRBD2. V dropped 4 bases and J dropped 7; count of bases not matched to a gene: 6. In germline, CDR1 is SGDLS, CDR2 YYNGEE. The CDR3 contains 15 residues. Here the CDR3 reads CASSPTSGRINEQFF. DNA of the CDR3: TGTGCCAGCAGCCCGACTAGCGGGAGAATTAATGAGCAGTTCTTC.

This clone has more than one count but fewer than ten. The V and J genes are TRBV5-4 and TRBJ1-1; perhaps TRBD1 as D (5 bases). Trimming removed 5 bases at V and 3 bases at J, with 11 bases between. Germline lookup yields CDR1 SGHNT and CDR2 YYREEE (reference sequence). The CDR3 runs to 13 residues. CDR3 sequence reads: CASSRGRDTEAFF. CDR3 nucleotide sequence: TGTGCCAGCAGTCGTGGCAGGGACACTGAAGCTTTCTTT.

V gene TRBV4-2 combines with J gene TRBJ1-2; no firm D call. The germline V gene encodes CDR1 LGHNA and CDR2 YNFKEQ. This CDR3 comprises 15 residues. V was clipped by 0 bases and J by 7 bases, with 15 bases between them. CDR3 DNA sequence: TGTGCCAGCAGCCAAGATAGTGGGCGCGTCTCTGGCTACACCTTC. Translated, it gives CASSQDSGRVSGYTF.

The chain links TRBV5-1 to TRBJ2-4, with 11 positions matching TRBD2. The CDR3 contains 15 residues. Germline V gene lookup returns CDR1 SGHRS and CDR2 YFSETQ. V lost 1 base and J lost 8; bases outside the gene matches: 5. For the CDR3, the DNA is TGCGCCAGCAGCTTGACTAGCGGGAGTAAAGACATTCAGTACTTC. This codes for CASSLTSGSKDIQYF.

The CDR3 is CASTHRGADVEKLFF. The CDR3, as DNA: TGTGCCAGCACCCACAGGGGGGCGGATGTTGAAAAACTGTTTTTT. This chain uses TRBV28 with TRBJ1-4, with 8 nucleotides matching TRBD1. CDR3 length: 15 amino acids. Germline CDR1 MDHEN, CDR2 SYDVKM. Trimming removed 7 bases from V and 7 bases from J; junction bases left unmatched: 11.

The rearrangement joins TRBV28 to TRBJ2-1; D might be TRBD1 (6 bases). With 7 bases removed from V and 3 bases from J, the gap between germline ends came to 10 bases. The germline V gene has CDR1 MDHEN and CDR2 SYDVKM. The CDR3 is 13 residues long. In nucleotides, the CDR3 is TGTGCCAGCAAGCAAGGGGGCTACAATGAGCAGTTCTTC. This encodes CASKQGGYNEQFF.

The rearrangement joins TRBV7-2 to TRBJ1-3; no firm D call. The CDR3 extends over 14 amino acids. With 2 bases removed from V and 0 bases from J, the gap between germline ends came to 5 bases. Germline CDR1 SGHTA, CDR2 FQGNSA. The CDR3 is CASSLQPSGNTIYF. In DNA form, the CDR3 reads TGTGCCAGCAGCTTACAGCCCTCTGGAAACACCATATATTTT.

The genes are TRBV5-1 and TRBJ2-7; the D is unclear. This CDR3 is built from 13 residues. V lost 5 bases, J lost 4 bases, and 13 bases lay in between. Germline values: CDR1 SGHRS, CDR2 YFSETQ. CDR3 DNA: TGCGCCAGCAGGGACCTCACCAAATACGAGCAGTACTTC. Its protein product is CASRDLTKYEQYF.

V usage is TRBV10-3 and J usage is TRBJ2-3, with TRBD1 as a possible D gene (5 bases). The V and J ends lost 2 bases and 8 bases respectively, with 11 bases between them. CDR1 is ENHRY, CDR2 SYGVKD, per germline. The CDR3 spans 13 residues. CDR3 coding DNA: TGTGCCATCAGTGAGGGGGCAATCGGTACGCAGTATTTT. This gives the protein CAISEGAIGTQYF.